The next 23 T cell receptor beta chains were all read from a single sample in a study of CD8+CD57+ T cells in acquired aplastic anemia. It was genomic DNA that served as the template for profiling TCR beta VDJ and CDR3. MiXCR was run by TCRdb on the reads, yielding one entry per CDR3 protein. The table lists roughly 300,000 distinct CDR3 sequences, approximately 55% of them singletons. The sequencing input was sorted CD4+, CD8+, or CD8+CD57+ T cells (not recorded which) from PBMCs. The origin of the receptors is a human donor with severe aplastic anemia or a healthy control (not recorded which).

This clonotype was counted ten times or more. V usage is TRBV30 and J usage is TRBJ2-7, with D unresolved. The germline V and J ends were trimmed by 0 bases and 3 bases, with 15 bases remaining between them. The CDR3 loop spans 15 amino acids. The germline V gene has CDR1 GTSNPN and CDR2 SVGIG (reference sequence). In DNA, the CDR3 is TGTGCCTGGAGTGTTCGGTTAGGCCCCATCTACGAGCAGTACTTC. It specifies CAWSVRLGPIYEQYF. Full variable domain (rest looked up from reference TRBV30 and TRBJ2-7): SQTIHQWPATLVQPVGSPLSLECTVEGTSNPNLYWYRQAAGRGLQLLFYSVGIGQISSEVPQNLSASRPQDRQFILSSKKLLLSDSGFYLCAWSVRLGPIYEQYFGPGTRLTVT.

This clonotype was found a few times. The rearrangement links TRBV18 to TRBJ1-4; D gene ambiguous. V was shortened by 6 bases and J by 2 bases, with 13 bases between the two germline ends. The germline CDR1 and CDR2 sequences are KGHSH and LQKENI. The CDR3 loop spans 15 amino acids. The CDR3 DNA follows: TGTGCCAGCTCGTATGGGGAGGCGACTAATGAAAAACTGTTTTTT. Translating gives CASSYGEATNEKLFF. Complete variable domain (other parts from reference TRBV18 and TRBJ1-4): NAGVMQNPRHLVRRRGQEARLRCSPMKGHSHVYWYRQLPEEGLKFMVYLQKENIIDESGMPKERFSAEFPKEGPSILRIQQVVRGDSAAYFCASSYGEATNEKLFFGSGTQLSVL.

This clonotype was seen ten or more times. For the CDR3, the DNA is TGTGCCAGCAGCGTAGGCGGGGGACAAGGAGCCTACGAGCAGTACTTC. Protein: CASSVGGGQGAYEQYF. This sequence joins TRBV9 and TRBJ2-7; D might be TRBD2 (7 bases). The CDR3 loop spans 16 amino acids. The V gene lost 0 bases and the J gene lost 2 bases, with 15 bases spanning the gap. Looked up from germline, CDR1 is SGDLS and CDR2 is YYNGEE.

This clonotype was recorded many times. The chain recombines TRBV6-1 with TRBJ2-6; D is ambiguous. This CDR3 comprises 15 residues. V shed 1 base and J shed 0 bases, with 4 bases lying between them. The V gene's germline CDR1 is MNHNS and CDR2 SASEGT. The CDR3 here is CASSEEGSGANVLTF. DNA of the CDR3: TGTGCCAGCAGTGAAGAGGGCTCTGGGGCCAACGTCCTGACTTTC.

CDR3 sequence: CASRRAGDTQYF. In DNA, the CDR3 is TGTGCCAGTCGGAGGGCCGGAGATACGCAGTATTTT. The chain has TRBV25-1 and TRBJ2-3, with a weak D call TRBD2 (6 bases). Trimming took 9 bases from V and 5 from J, leaving 12 bases between them. The CDR3 has 12 amino acids. Germline values: CDR1 MGHDK, CDR2 SYGVNS.

The chain carries TRBV7-8 and TRBJ2-1; D is possibly TRBD1 (5 bases). The germline V gene has CDR1 SGHVS and CDR2 FQNEAQ. V lost 3 bases to trimming and J lost 4 bases, with 7 bases between them. The CDR3 spans 13 residues. The CDR3 DNA reads TGTGCCAGCAGCTTGTCAGGGTACAATGAGCAGTTCTTC. It is translated as CASSLSGYNEQFF.

This clonotype was counted a few times. The CDR3 bases are TGTGCCAGCAGCTATGTAGCGGGAGGGAACTACGAGCAGTACTTC. It translates to CASSYVAGGNYEQYF. V usage is TRBV11-2 and J usage is TRBJ2-7; TRBD2 matches 11 bases. V lost 4 bases, J lost 3 bases, and 5 bases stayed unmatched. This CDR3 has 15 amino acids. The germline CDR1 and CDR2 sequences are SGHAT and FQNNGV.

The chain has TRBV6-4 and TRBJ1-1; D gene uncertain. The CDR3 covers 13 residues. V lost 10 bases and J 3 bases, leaving 15 bases between the germline ends. CDR1 and CDR2 (germline): MRHNA, SNTAGT. CDR3 in amino acids: CATPSPGDTEAFF. The CDR3 nucleotides read TGTGCCACCCCTTCCCCGGGCGACACTGAAGCTTTCTTT.

This clonotype came up once. The chain links TRBV20-1 to TRBJ2-4, with 7 bases fitting TRBD2. V was pared by 1 base and J by 5 bases, with 5 bases of the junction left unmatched. This CDR3 has 14 amino acids. Germline-derived CDR1 and CDR2 are DFQATT and SNEGSKA (reference sequence). The CDR3: CSARGVAGENIQYF. CDR3 nucleotide sequence: TGCAGTGCTAGAGGTGTCGCGGGGGAAAACATTCAGTACTTC.

This clonotype appeared once. The chain carries TRBV2 and TRBJ2-7; D gene uncertain. CDR1 is SNHLY, CDR2 FYNNEI, per germline. CDR3 length equals 11 residues. Trimming stripped 8 bases from V and 7 bases from J, with 12 bases between. The CDR3 spells CASYKPQEQYF. Here the CDR3 DNA reads TGTGCCAGCTACAAGCCCCAGGAGCAGTACTTC.

This clonotype occurred many times. This chain joins TRBV20-1 and TRBJ2-5, with D possibly matching TRBD1 (5 bases). The CDR3 loop spans 15 amino acids. Germline V gene data show CDR1 as DFQATT and CDR2 as SNEGSKA (reference sequence). V lost 2 bases to trimming and J lost 2 bases, with 15 bases between them. CDR3 sequence (DNA): TGCAGTGCTAGAAGTATGAAGGGGCATCAAGAGACCCAGTACTTC. Amino acid sequence: CSARSMKGHQETQYF.

The rearrangement uses TRBV7-2 and TRBJ2-7, with D maybe TRBD1 (5 bases). Germline V CDR1 and CDR2: SGHTA, FQGNSA. Trimming shortened V by 5 bases and J by 1 base, and 12 bases separated the two germline ends. The CDR3 runs 14 residues. The CDR3 sequence is CASSPWTNSYEQYF. CDR3 bases: TGTGCCAGCAGCCCCTGGACAAATTCCTACGAGCAGTACTTC. The full variable domain, its missing parts supplied by reference TRBV7-2 and TRBJ2-7, is GAGVSQSPSNKVTEKGKDVELRCDPISGHTALYWYRQSLGQGLEFLIYFQGNSAPDKSGLPSDRFSAERTGGSVSTLTIQRTQQEDSAVYLCASSPWTNSYEQYFGPGTRLTVT.

The rearrangement uses TRBV2 and TRBJ2-7; the D is unclear. Trimming left V 3 bases short and J 3 bases short, with 9 bases between. Germline CDR1 reads SNHLY; CDR2 reads FYNNEI. The CDR3 runs to 13 residues. CDR3 sequence reads: CASSEGRHYEQYF. CDR3 nucleotide sequence: TGTGCCAGCAGTGAGGGAAGGCACTACGAGCAGTACTTC.

V usage is TRBV24-1 and J usage is TRBJ1-5; D ambiguous. V lost 3 bases and J lost 3, with 2 bases in between. This CDR3 comprises 12 residues. Germline CDR1 reads KGHDR; CDR2 reads SFDVKD. CDR3 sequence reads: CATSDPNQPQHF. The CDR3 DNA is TGTGCCACCAGTGATCCCAATCAGCCCCAGCATTTT.

This rearrangement joins TRBV2 to TRBJ2-7; TRBD2 agrees at 8 bases. Trimming at V came to 4 bases and at J to 2 bases, leaving 4 bases not matched to a gene. Germline V gives CDR1 SNHLY, CDR2 FYNNEI. The CDR3 runs 14 residues. As DNA, the CDR3 is TGTGCCAGCAGTGTTAGCGGGATGACCTACGAGCAGTACTTC. It is translated as CASSVSGMTYEQYF.

This clonotype was detected once. V is TRBV29-1 and J is TRBJ2-5, with 7 bases lining up with TRBD2. The CDR3 covers 16 residues. Germline V gene sequence: CDR1 SQVTM, CDR2 ANQGSEA. V lost 0 bases to trimming and J lost 5 bases; unmatched junction nucleotides: 12. The CDR3 region is CSVEEERDYGAETQYF. CDR3 sequence (DNA): TGCAGCGTTGAAGAAGAGAGGGACTATGGGGCGGAGACCCAGTACTTC.

This clonotype showed up just a few times. The V and J genes are TRBV7-2 and TRBJ1-2, with 7 bases identical to TRBD1. Unmatched junction bases numbered 7, after V lost 3 bases and J lost 6 bases. The germline gives CDR1 SGHTA, CDR2 FQGNSA. The CDR3 spans 14 residues. The CDR3 coding sequence is TGTGCCAGCAGCTTGGGACAGTTCCTCGATGGCTACACCTTC. Translated: CASSLGQFLDGYTF.

This clonotype was observed many times. J is TRBJ2-3 and V is TRBV12-3 or TRBV12-4; D is possibly TRBD1 (5 bases). The CDR3 totals 16 residues. Trimming removed 2 bases at V and 4 bases at J, with 16 bases between. The CDR3 is CASSLPRVPHADTQYF. DNA of the CDR3: TGTGCCAGCAGTTTACCCAGGGTCCCACACGCAGATACGCAGTATTTT.

This clonotype was seen at least ten times. The V call is TRBV20-1, the J call TRBJ1-6; no reliable D call. The germline V gene has CDR1 DFQATT and CDR2 SNEGSKA (reference sequence). The CDR3 extends over 15 amino acids. Trimming removed 3 bases from V and 1 base from J, with 10 bases in between. CDR3 amino acids: CSARYRESYNSPLHF. CDR3 DNA: TGCAGTGCTAGGTATCGGGAATCCTATAATTCACCCCTCCACTTT.

V and J are TRBV15 and TRBJ2-7; 8 bases are a match to TRBD1. This CDR3 has 15 residues. The germline V gene encodes CDR1 LNHNV and CDR2 YYDKDF (reference sequence). V was pared by 5 bases and J by 4 bases, with 10 bases of the junction left unmatched. CDR3 residues: CATSGGGDRGYEQYF. The CDR3 coding sequence is TGTGCCACCAGCGGAGGGGGAGACAGGGGTTACGAGCAGTACTTC.

About this clonotype itself: An end of the junction does not agree with germline; a read error may underlie this. The chain combines TRBV12-3 or TRBV12-4 with TRBJ1-1; D possibly corresponds to TRBD1 (5 bases). This CDR3 is 12 amino acids long. The CDR3 DNA is TGCGCCAGCAGCCAAGTCAACAGGGAAGCTTTCTTT. Protein sequence: CASSQVNREAFF.

The chain combines TRBV7-3 with TRBJ2-2, with D uncertain. The CDR3 extends over 14 amino acids. Trimming cost V 5 bases and J 1 base, with 8 bases left between them. Germline assignment: CDR1 SGHTA and CDR2 FQGTGA. DNA for the CDR3: TGTGCCAGCAGCCAACAAGGGAACACCGGGGAGCTGTTTTTT. Its protein product is CASSQQGNTGELFF.

The V gene is TRBV5-1, the J gene TRBJ1-2, with TRBD1 as a possible D gene (6 bases). In germline, CDR1 is SGHRS, CDR2 YFSETQ. The CDR3 runs 12 residues. V lost 4 bases to trimming and J lost 6 bases, with 10 bases between them. CDR3 coding DNA: TGCGCCAGCAGCGTTGGACAGAATGGCTACACCTTC. It yields the protein CASSVGQNGYTF.